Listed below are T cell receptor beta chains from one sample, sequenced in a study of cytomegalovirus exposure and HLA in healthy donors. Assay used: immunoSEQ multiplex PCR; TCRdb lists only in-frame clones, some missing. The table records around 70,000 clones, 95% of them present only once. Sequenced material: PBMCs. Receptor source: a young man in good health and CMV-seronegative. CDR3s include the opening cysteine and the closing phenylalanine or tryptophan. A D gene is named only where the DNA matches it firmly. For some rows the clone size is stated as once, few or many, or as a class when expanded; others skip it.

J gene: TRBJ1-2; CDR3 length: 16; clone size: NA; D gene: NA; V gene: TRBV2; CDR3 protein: CASSQEGQKLNYGYTF; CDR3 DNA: TGTGCCAGCAGTCAGGAAGGACAGAAGCTTAACTATGGCTACACCTTC
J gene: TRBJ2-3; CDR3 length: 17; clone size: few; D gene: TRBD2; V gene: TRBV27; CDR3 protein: CASRGASGVIGTDTQYF; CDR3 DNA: TGTGCCAGCAGAGGGGCTAGCGGGGTTATCGGCACAGATACGCAGTATTTT
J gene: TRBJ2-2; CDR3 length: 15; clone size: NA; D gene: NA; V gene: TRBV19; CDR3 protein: CASTPGDVTTGELFF; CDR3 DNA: TGTGCCAGTACCCCAGGGGATGTAACTACCGGGGAGCTGTTTTTT
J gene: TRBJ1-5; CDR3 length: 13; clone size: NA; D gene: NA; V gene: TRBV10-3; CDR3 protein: CAISESTGQPQHF; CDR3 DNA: TGTGCCATCAGTGAGTCTACGGGTCAGCCCCAGCATTTT
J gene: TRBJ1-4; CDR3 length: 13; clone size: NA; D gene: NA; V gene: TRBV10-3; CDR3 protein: CAICGTRDGKLFF; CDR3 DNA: TGTGCCATCTGCGGGACTAGGGATGGAAAACTGTTTTTT
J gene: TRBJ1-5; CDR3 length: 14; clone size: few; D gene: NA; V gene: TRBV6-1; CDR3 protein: CASTPQGVEGPQHF; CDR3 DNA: TGTGCCAGCACCCCACAGGGCGTAGAGGGGCCCCAGCATTTT
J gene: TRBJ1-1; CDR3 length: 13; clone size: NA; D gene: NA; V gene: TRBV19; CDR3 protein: CASQDRTSTEAFF; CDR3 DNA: TGTGCCAGTCAGGACAGAACCTCCACTGAAGCTTTCTTT
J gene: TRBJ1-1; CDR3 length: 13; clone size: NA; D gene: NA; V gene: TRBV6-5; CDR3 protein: CASRGERYTEAFF; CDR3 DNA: TGTGCCAGCAGGGGCGAACGGTACACTGAAGCTTTCTTT
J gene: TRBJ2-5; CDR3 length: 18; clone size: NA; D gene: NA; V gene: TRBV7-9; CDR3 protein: CASSLRASGTGKRETQYF; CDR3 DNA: TGTGCCAGCAGCCTCCGAGCCTCCGGGACTGGAAAGAGAGAGACCCAGTACTTC
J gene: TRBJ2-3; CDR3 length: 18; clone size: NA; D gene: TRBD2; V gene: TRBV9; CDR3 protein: CASSVGGSGGASTDTQYF; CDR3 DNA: TGTGCCAGCAGCGTAGGGGGTAGCGGGGGAGCTAGCACAGATACGCAGTATTTT
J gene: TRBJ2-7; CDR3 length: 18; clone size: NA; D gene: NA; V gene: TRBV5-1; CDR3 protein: CASSLAFSGKVQTYEQYF; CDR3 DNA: TGCGCCAGCAGCTTGGCCTTTTCGGGTAAGGTCCAAACCTACGAGCAGTACTTC
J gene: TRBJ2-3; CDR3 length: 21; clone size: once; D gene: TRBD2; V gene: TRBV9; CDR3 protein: CASSVAAIAGGPLLGTDTQYF; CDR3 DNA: TGTGCCAGCAGCGTAGCCGCGATAGCGGGGGGGCCTCTTCTCGGCACAGATACGCAGTATTTT
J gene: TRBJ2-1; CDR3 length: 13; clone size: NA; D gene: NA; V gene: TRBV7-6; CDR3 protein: CASSYRGGNEQFF; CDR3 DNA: TGTGCCAGCAGCTATAGGGGGGGGAATGAGCAGTTCTTC
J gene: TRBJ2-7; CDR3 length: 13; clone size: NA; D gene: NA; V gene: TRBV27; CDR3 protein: CASSPTLEEEQYF; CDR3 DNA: TGTGCCAGCAGTCCAACGTTAGAAGAGGAGCAGTACTTC
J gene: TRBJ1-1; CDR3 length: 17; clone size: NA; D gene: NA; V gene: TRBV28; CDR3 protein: CASRAGGAAHMNTEAFF; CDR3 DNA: TGTGCCAGCAGGGCGGGCGGGGCAGCGCACATGAACACTGAAGCTTTCTTT
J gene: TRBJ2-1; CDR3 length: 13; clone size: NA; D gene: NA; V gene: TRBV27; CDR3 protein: CASSLRGINEQFF; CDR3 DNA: TGTGCCAGCAGTTTAAGGGGGATAAATGAGCAGTTCTTC
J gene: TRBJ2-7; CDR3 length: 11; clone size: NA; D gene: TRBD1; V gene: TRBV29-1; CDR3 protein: CSVTDRAEQYF; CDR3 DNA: TGCAGCGTCACCGACAGGGCCGAGCAGTACTTC
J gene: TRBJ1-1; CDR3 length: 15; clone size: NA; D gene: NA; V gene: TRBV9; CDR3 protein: CASSISGGRDTEAFF; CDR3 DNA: TGTGCCAGCAGCATAAGTGGGGGCCGGGACACTGAAGCTTTCTTT
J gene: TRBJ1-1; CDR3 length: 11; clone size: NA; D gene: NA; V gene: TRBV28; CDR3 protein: CASSPGVEAFF; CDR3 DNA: TGTGCCAGCAGCCCGGGAGTTGAAGCTTTCTTT
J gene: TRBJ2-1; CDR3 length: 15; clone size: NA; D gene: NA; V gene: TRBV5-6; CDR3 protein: CASSLWRRLRDEQFF; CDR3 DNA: TGTGCCAGCAGCTTGTGGAGACGGCTCAGGGATGAGCAGTTCTTC
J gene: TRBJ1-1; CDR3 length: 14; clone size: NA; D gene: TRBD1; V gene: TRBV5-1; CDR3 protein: CASSTSGGNTEAFF; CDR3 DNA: TGCGCCAGCAGCACGTCAGGGGGCAACACTGAAGCTTTCTTT
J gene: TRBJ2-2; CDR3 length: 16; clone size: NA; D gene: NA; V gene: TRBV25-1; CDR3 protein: CASSDFGGSLPGELFF; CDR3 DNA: TGTGCCAGCAGTGACTTTGGCGGGTCATTACCCGGGGAGCTGTTTTTT
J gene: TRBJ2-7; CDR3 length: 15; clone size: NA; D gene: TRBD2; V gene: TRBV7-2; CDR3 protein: CASSLAHRGGVEQYF; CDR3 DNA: TGTGCCAGCAGCTTAGCTCATCGGGGGGGCGTAGAGCAGTACTTC
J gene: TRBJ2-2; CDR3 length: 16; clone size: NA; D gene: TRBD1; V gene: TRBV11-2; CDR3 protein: CASSLETGVGTGELFF; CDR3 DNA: TGTGCCAGCAGCTTAGAGACAGGGGTTGGCACCGGGGAGCTGTTTTTT
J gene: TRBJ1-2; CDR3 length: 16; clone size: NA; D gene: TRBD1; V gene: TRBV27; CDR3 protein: CASSFLGQGKTNGYTF; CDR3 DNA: TGTGCCAGCAGTTTTCTTGGACAGGGGAAGACCAATGGCTACACCTTC
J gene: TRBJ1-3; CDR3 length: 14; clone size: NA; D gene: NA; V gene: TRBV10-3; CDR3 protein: CAISVPSSGNTIYF; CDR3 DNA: TGTGCCATCAGTGTTCCGAGCTCTGGAAACACCATATATTTT
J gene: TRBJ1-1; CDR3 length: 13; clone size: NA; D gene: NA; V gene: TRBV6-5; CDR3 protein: CASSTTGRTEAFF; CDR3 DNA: TGTGCCAGCAGCACCACAGGTAGGACTGAAGCTTTCTTT
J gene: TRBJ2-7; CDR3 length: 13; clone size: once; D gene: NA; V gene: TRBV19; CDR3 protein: CASSSWTNYEQYF; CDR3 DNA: TGTGCCAGTAGTTCGTGGACAAACTACGAGCAGTACTTC
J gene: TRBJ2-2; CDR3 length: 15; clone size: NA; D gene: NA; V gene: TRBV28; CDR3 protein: CASSPPGRGTGELFF; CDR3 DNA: TGTGCCAGCAGTCCCCCTGGGCGGGGTACCGGGGAGCTGTTTTTT
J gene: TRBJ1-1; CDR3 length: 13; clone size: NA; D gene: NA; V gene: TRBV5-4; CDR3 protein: CASSSPLNTEAFF; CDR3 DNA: TGTGCCAGCAGCTCTCCTTTGAACACTGAAGCTTTCTTT
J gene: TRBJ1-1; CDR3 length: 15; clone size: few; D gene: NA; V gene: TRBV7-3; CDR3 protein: CASSRTGLPNTEAFF; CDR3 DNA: TGTGCCAGCAGCCGGACGGGACTCCCGAACACTGAAGCTTTCTTT
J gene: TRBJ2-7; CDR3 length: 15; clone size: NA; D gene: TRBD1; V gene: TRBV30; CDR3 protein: CAWRRPGTGYYEQYF; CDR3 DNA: TGTGCCTGGAGGCGCCCAGGGACAGGGTATTACGAGCAGTACTTC
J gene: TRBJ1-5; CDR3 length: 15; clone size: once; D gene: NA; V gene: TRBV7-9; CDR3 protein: CASSLAGEGNQPQHF; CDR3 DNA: TGTGCCAGCAGCTTAGCGGGTGAGGGAAATCAGCCCCAGCATTTT
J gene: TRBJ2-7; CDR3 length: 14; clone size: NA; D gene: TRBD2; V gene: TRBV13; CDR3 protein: CASSFYGGVNEQYF; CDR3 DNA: TGTGCCAGCAGCTTTTACGGGGGGGTTAACGAGCAGTACTTC
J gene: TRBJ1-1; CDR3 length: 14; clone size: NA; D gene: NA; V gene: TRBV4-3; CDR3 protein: CASSQEPRGSEAFF; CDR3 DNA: TGCGCCAGCAGCCAAGAGCCGAGAGGTTCTGAAGCTTTCTTT